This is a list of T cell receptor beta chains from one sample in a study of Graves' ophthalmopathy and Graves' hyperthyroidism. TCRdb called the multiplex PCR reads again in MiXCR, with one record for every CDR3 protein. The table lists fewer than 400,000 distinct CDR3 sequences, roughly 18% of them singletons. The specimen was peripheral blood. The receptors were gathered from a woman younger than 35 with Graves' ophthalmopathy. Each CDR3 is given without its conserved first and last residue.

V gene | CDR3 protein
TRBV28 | ASSNWTGGTQY
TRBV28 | ASRPPGRSFYEQY
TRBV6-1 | ASSFTGRVWNSPLH
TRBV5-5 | ASSSILGPLNTEAF
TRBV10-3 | AISQTSGVTGELF
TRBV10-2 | ASKVEGFSGNTIY
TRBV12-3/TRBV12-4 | ASTPAGTAFEAF
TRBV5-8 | ASSLEWAGNTIY
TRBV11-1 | ASSHTMSSYEQY
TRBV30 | AWTLDGNTEAF
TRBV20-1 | SAREIGRGNTEAF
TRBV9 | ASSREGLVRETQY
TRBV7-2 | ASSLNAGETQY
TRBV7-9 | ASSQGGYYSSAF
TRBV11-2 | ASSLGPGSSTDTQY
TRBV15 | ATSTAGDEQY
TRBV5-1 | ASSLAAGANQPQH
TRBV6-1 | ASSEVGGVGNTIY
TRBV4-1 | ASSQDGTGYGYT
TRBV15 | ATSRDSYGYT
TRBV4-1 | ASSQGSGRTYEQY
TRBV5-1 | ASSVLGAGEDEQY
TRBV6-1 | ASSRIGTGGNEQY
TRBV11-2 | ASSPGPGYGYT
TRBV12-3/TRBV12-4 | ASSSNRVEQY
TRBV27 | ASSWGGTGETEAF
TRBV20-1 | SPSPQGGGQY
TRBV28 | ASRPTSIYGYT
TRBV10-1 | ASSENLGQGFPNTGELF
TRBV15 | ATSRDQGGNTEAF
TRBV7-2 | ASSLLVGTYEQY
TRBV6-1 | ASIQWRGRGNGYT
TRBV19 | ASSKGAANTGELF
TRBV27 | ASTPAANSGIYEQY
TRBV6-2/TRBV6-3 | ASKTGTGRGEQY
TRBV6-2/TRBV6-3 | ASSPTEGATEAF
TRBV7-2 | ASSPGQARLGEQY
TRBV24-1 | ATPIPGRTEPNTEAF
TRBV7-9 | ASTVLNPDQPQH
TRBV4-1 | ASSQGDRENTEAF
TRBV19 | ASRWEGGSQPQH
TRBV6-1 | ASSPTPPSGTGELF